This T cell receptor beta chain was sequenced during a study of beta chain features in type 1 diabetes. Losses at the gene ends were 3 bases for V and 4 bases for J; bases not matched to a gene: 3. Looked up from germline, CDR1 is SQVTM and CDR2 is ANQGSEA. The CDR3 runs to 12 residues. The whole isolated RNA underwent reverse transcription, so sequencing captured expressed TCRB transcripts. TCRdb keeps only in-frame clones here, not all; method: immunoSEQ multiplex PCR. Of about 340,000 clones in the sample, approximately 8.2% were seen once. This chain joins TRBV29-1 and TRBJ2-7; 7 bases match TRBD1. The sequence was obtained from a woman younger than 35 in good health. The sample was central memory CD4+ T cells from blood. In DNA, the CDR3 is TGCAGCGTTGAGGGACAGTCGTACGAGCAGTACTTC. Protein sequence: CSVEGQSYEQYF.